The next 32 T cell receptor beta chains were all read from a single sample in a study of regulatory T cells in long-lasting Graves disease. Time point defined: newly diagnosed GD, antithyroid drugs for less than 3 months. Extracted PBMC RNA gave rise to the TCR library. For TCR beta, libraries came from iRepertoire HTBI primers and Arm-PCR of CDR3 regions. MiXCR, applied by TCRdb to the multiplex PCR reads, yields one record per CDR3 protein. The sample comprises hundreds of thousands of distinct CDR3 sequences, roughly 14% of which are singletons, and approximately 9.3% rests with the top ten. The same sample was also studied in work on T cells in Graves' hyperthyroidism and ophthalmopathy.

The source was peripheral blood mononuclear cells (PBMCs), collected at new diagnosis, from a patient treated with antithyroid drugs. The receptors here all came from a man younger than 45 with Graves disease.

The chain couples TRBV7-9 to TRBJ1-2, with TRBD1 identical over 7 bases. CDR3 length equals 18 residues. Looked up from germline, CDR1 is SEHNR and CDR2 is FQNEAQ (reference sequence). After removal of 2 bases from V and 8 bases from J, the junction contained 20 bases not matched to a gene. CDR3 region: CASSLPKGLRGKGEGYTF. The CDR3 DNA sequence: TGTGCCAGCAGCTTACCAAAAGGGCTCAGGGGGAAAGGGGAAGGCTACACCTTC.

This clonotype was found a few times. The chain combines TRBV19 with TRBJ2-7; 7 nucleotides align to TRBD1. The CDR3 is 15 residues long. J gave up 1 base and V 5 bases, and 8 bases lay outside the gene matches. Germline assignment: CDR1 LNHDA and CDR2 SQIVND (reference sequence). The CDR3 DNA reads TGTGCCAGTAGTCCCATCGACAGGGAATCCTACGAGCAGTACTTC. Its protein product is CASSPIDRESYEQYF. Filled out from reference TRBV19 and TRBJ2-7, the complete variable domain reads DGGITQSPKYLFRKEGQNVTLSCEQNLNHDAMYWYRQDPGQGLRLIYYSQIVNDFQKGDIAEGYSVSREKKESFPLTVTSAQKNPTAFYLCASSPIDRESYEQYFGPGTRLTVT.

This clonotype was seen many times. The chain links TRBV18 to TRBJ2-5; a possible D gene is TRBD2 (6 bases). Germline values: CDR1 KGHSH, CDR2 LQKENI. This CDR3 region has 14 residues. V was shortened by 5 bases and J by 5 bases, with 15 bases between the two germline ends. The CDR3 reads CASSSDGGSETQYF. The CDR3 DNA reads TGTGCCAGCTCATCAGACGGGGGTTCGGAGACCCAGTACTTC.

This clonotype was counted a single time. This sequence may be a read error, since a much larger clone differs from it by one base. The chain has TRBV20-1 and TRBJ2-7, with TRBD2 identical over 8 bases. This CDR3 comprises 15 residues. J was trimmed by 2 bases and V by 3 bases; bases with no gene match: 9. From germline, CDR1 is DFQATT and CDR2 SNEGSKA (reference sequence). The CDR3 reads CSARGYTSGTYEQYF. The CDR3 region has the DNA TGCAGTGCTAGGGGATACACTAGCGGTACCTACGAGCAGTACTTC.

This clonotype was recorded at least ten times. The chain couples TRBV27 to TRBJ2-3; D gene ambiguous. V lost 5 bases to trimming and J lost 0 bases, with 9 bases between them. The CDR3 loop spans 14 amino acids. Germline V gives CDR1 MNHEY, CDR2 SMNVEV (reference sequence). The CDR3: CASSPNPSTDTQYF. The CDR3 nucleotides read TGTGCCAGCAGTCCAAACCCTAGCACAGATACGCAGTATTTT.

V is TRBV4-1 and J is TRBJ2-3; D might be TRBD2 (6 bases). CDR1 and CDR2 from the germline V gene are MGHRA and YSYEKL. CDR3 length: 17 residues. Trimming left V 0 bases short and J 0 bases short, with 13 bases between. CDR3 sequence: CASSQDSGGISTDTQYF. The CDR3 nucleotides read TGCGCCAGCAGCCAAGATTCGGGCGGGATAAGCACAGATACGCAGTATTTT.

This clonotype was counted many times. The genes are TRBV7-2 and TRBJ1-4, with D uncertain. The CDR3 loop spans 16 amino acids. Trimming took off 1 base at V and 0 bases at J, with 9 bases between the two ends. CDR1 is SGHTA and CDR2 is FQGNSA in the germline V gene. The CDR3, as DNA: TGTGCCAGCAGCTTAGGTGCGGGATCAACTAATGAAAAACTGTTTTTT. This encodes CASSLGAGSTNEKLFF.

The table lists this clonotype with many counts. The junction and the germline gene differ at one end; a read error may be behind it. This chain's CDR3 is CASSRTGRAGVF. CDR3 nucleotide sequence: TGTGCCAGCAGCCGAACCGGACGCGCCGGAGTCTTC. The genes are TRBV12-3 or TRBV12-4 and TRBJ1-2; D call uncertain. The CDR3 extends over 12 amino acids.

The V and J genes are TRBV30 and TRBJ2-7; D uncertain. Germline V gene data show CDR1 as GTSNPN and CDR2 as SVGIG (reference sequence). The CDR3 is 13 residues long. The CDR3 loop reads CVCSRVRTREQYF. CDR3 bases: TGTGTCTGTAGTAGAGTCCGCACCCGCGAGCAGTACTTC.

Here the CDR3 reads CASSLGGHLNTGELFF. Written as DNA, the CDR3 is TGTGCCAGCAGCTTGGGTGGACATTTGAACACCGGGGAGCTGTTTTTT. The rearrangement uses TRBV7-9 and TRBJ2-2; weak D call: TRBD1 (5 bases). V was shortened by 3 bases and J by 1 base, with 12 bases between the two germline ends. Germline V lookup: CDR1 SEHNR, CDR2 FQNEAQ (reference sequence). The CDR3 has 16 amino acids.

The table lists this clonotype with many counts. This sequence joins TRBV12-3 or TRBV12-4 and TRBJ2-7, with a possible D match to TRBD2 (7 bases). The CDR3 sequence is 13 residues long. Trimming left V 3 bases short and J 5 bases short, with 11 bases between. The CDR3 DNA is TGTGCCAGCAGTTTTGCGGGGGCTCACGAGCAGTACTTC. This gives the protein CASSFAGAHEQYF.

This clonotype was seen at least ten times. The V and J genes are TRBV27 and TRBJ2-7; D gene unclear. CDR3 size: 15 residues. Germline loops: CDR1 MNHEY, CDR2 SMNVEV (reference sequence). Trimming took 1 base from V and 2 from J, leaving 12 bases between them. CDR3 sequence reads: CASSLFPPSAYEQYF. CDR3 nucleotides: TGTGCCAGCAGTTTATTCCCGCCGTCAGCCTACGAGCAGTACTTC.

Many counts were recorded for this clonotype. The chain uses TRBV20-1 and TRBJ2-3; 7 bases are shared with TRBD2. This CDR3 is 14 amino acids long. Looked up from germline, CDR1 is DFQATT and CDR2 is SNEGSKA (reference sequence). With 3 bases clipped from V and 2 bases from J, the junction kept 5 bases outside the gene matches. CDR3 sequence reads: CSASRDYITDTQYF. CDR3 bases: TGCAGTGCTAGTAGGGACTACATCACAGATACGCAGTATTTT.

This clonotype was seen repeatedly, ten times or more. The chain is built from TRBV5-1 and TRBJ2-7; 9 bases fit TRBD2. The CDR3 totals 15 residues. Per germline, CDR1 SGHRS and CDR2 YFSETQ. The J segment lost 1 base and the V segment lost 5 bases, leaving 7 bases of the junction unmatched. CDR3 residues: CASRHTSGSSYEQYF. Written as DNA, the CDR3 is TGCGCCAGCAGGCACACTAGCGGGTCTTCCTACGAGCAGTACTTC.

This clonotype was counted between two and nine times. The chain has TRBV10-2 and TRBJ2-3; TRBD2 matches at 7 bases. The germline CDR1 and CDR2 sequences are WSHSY and SAAADI. J lost 4 bases, V lost 10 bases, and 11 bases had no gene match. This CDR3 has 14 amino acids. CDR3 DNA sequence: TGCGCCACCAAAGCCGGGACTATGGCAGATACGCAGTATTTT. It is translated as CATKAGTMADTQYF.

In its sample, this clonotype was seen many times. The chain employs TRBV11-1 and TRBJ2-5, with a possible D match to TRBD2 (5 bases). The CDR3 loop spans 14 amino acids. Germline assignment: CDR1 SGHAT and CDR2 FQDESV (reference sequence). Trimming left V 7 bases short and J 5 bases short, with 17 bases between. The CDR3 nucleotides read TGTGCCAGCAAGATTCGGGGAACGAGTGAGACCCAGTACTTC. It translates to CASKIRGTSETQYF.

This clonotype has ten or more counts. This chain joins TRBV12-3 or TRBV12-4 and TRBJ2-2, with 8 bases identical to TRBD1. There are 14 residues in the CDR3. With V trimmed by 3 bases and J by 6 bases, 3 bases remained unmatched. This CDR3 is CASSFRGRAGELFF. The CDR3 region has the DNA TGTGCCAGCAGTTTCAGGGGGCGGGCCGGGGAGCTGTTTTTT.

This clonotype was detected only a few times. The chain has TRBV5-8 and TRBJ2-1, with 10 nucleotides matching TRBD2. After removal of 2 bases from V and 4 bases from J, the junction contained 9 bases not matched to a gene. Germline V gene lookup returns CDR1 SGHTS and CDR2 YDEGEE. This CDR3 contains 17 residues. This CDR3 reads CASSFSAGGPGYNEQFF. CDR3 bases: TGTGCCAGCAGCTTCTCAGCGGGAGGGCCAGGGTACAATGAGCAGTTCTTC. Full variable domain (outside the CDR3, taken from reference TRBV5-8 and TRBJ2-1): EAGVTQSPTHLIKTRGQQATLRCSPISGHTSVYWYQQALGLGLQFLLWYDEGEERNRGNFPPRFSGRQFPNYSSELNVNALELEDSALYLCASSFSAGGPGYNEQFFGPGTRLTVL.

This rearrangement joins TRBV6-1 to TRBJ2-1; D not resolved. The V end lost 6 bases, the J end lost 3 bases, and 9 bases lay between the germline ends. Germline V lookup: CDR1 MNHNS, CDR2 SASEGT. This CDR3 spans 13 amino acids. This chain's CDR3 is CASSPGFYNEQFF. The CDR3 bases are TGTGCCAGCAGCCCAGGATTCTACAATGAGCAGTTCTTC.

The J gene is TRBJ2-2, the V gene TRBV10-3, with TRBD2 matching 12 bases. The CDR3 is 15 residues long. Looked up from germline, CDR1 is ENHRY and CDR2 is SYGVKD. Trimming at V came to 10 bases and at J to 8 bases, leaving 11 bases not matched to a gene. The CDR3 DNA follows: TGTGCCACCCAACCGACTAGCGGGAGACCTGGGGAGCTGTTTTTT. The encoded protein is CATQPTSGRPGELFF.

This clonotype was observed many times. V usage is TRBV20-1 and J usage is TRBJ2-3, with 10 bases fitting TRBD2. Losses at the gene ends were 3 bases for V and 4 bases for J; bases not matched to a gene: 4. Germline V gene lookup returns CDR1 DFQATT and CDR2 SNEGSKA (reference sequence). The CDR3 totals 14 residues. The CDR3 coding sequence is TGCAGTGCTAGTTTTAGCGGGAGGCCAGATACGCAGTATTTT. It codes for CSASFSGRPDTQYF.

This clonotype was picked up a small number of times. The chain has TRBV27 and TRBJ2-5; D unclear. The germline gives CDR1 MNHEY, CDR2 SMNVEV (reference sequence). The length of the CDR3 is 15 residues. V was trimmed by 5 bases and J by 4 bases, leaving 17 bases between them. CDR3 amino acids: CASSPRVLLRETQYF. The CDR3, as DNA: TGTGCCAGCAGTCCCCGGGTCCTCCTCCGAGAGACCCAGTACTTC.

The rearrangement uses TRBV18 and TRBJ2-3; 8 bases match TRBD2. Germline loops: CDR1 KGHSH, CDR2 LQKENI. Unmatched junction bases numbered 6, after V lost 7 bases and J lost 3 bases. The CDR3 is 14 amino acids. CDR3 sequence (DNA): TGTGCCAGCTTCCCGGGACTAGGAACAGATACGCAGTATTTT. Amino acid sequence: CASFPGLGTDTQYF.

This clonotype was counted between two and nine times. V gene TRBV9 combines with J gene TRBJ1-6; TRBD1 aligns across 7 bases. The V gene's germline CDR1 is SGDLS and CDR2 YYNGEE. The CDR3 has 14 amino acids. V gave up 2 bases and J gave up 8 bases; unmatched junction bases: 4. The CDR3 reads CASSVTGIDSPLHF. CDR3 coding DNA: TGTGCCAGCAGCGTGACAGGGATTGATTCACCCCTCCACTTT.

This clonotype was picked up many times. The chain uses TRBV3-1 and TRBJ2-3, with D unclear. This CDR3 is 16 amino acids long. Looked up from germline, CDR1 is LGHDT and CDR2 is YNNKEL (reference sequence). V was trimmed by 2 bases and J by 2 bases, leaving 14 bases between them. The CDR3 is CASSQRLKGYTDTQYF. The CDR3 DNA follows: TGTGCCAGCAGCCAACGATTAAAGGGCTACACAGATACGCAGTATTTT.

This clonotype has a count of ten or more. The chain combines TRBV20-1 with TRBJ2-1; 7 nucleotides align to TRBD2. Germline CDR1 is DFQATT and CDR2 is SNEGSKA (reference sequence). V lost 4 bases and J lost 4; bases outside the gene matches: 7. The CDR3 sequence is 14 residues long. The CDR3 DNA is TGCAGTGCTATTGGGGTCGGGAGGTACAATGAGCAGTTCTTC. Translation gives CSAIGVGRYNEQFF.

This clonotype was seen at least ten times. The chain carries TRBV6-5 and TRBJ2-7; a possible D gene is TRBD2 (5 bases). Trimming took 0 bases from V and 2 from J, leaving 14 bases between them. There are 16 residues in the CDR3. Germline V lookup: CDR1 MNHEY, CDR2 SVGAGI. CDR3 protein: CASSYSIPGSTYEQYF. CDR3 DNA: TGTGCCAGCAGTTACTCGATACCGGGGTCTACCTACGAGCAGTACTTC.

Points on this clonotype: Given a much more abundant clone one base away, this may be a read error. The chain joins TRBV19 to TRBJ2-7; 7 nucleotides line up with TRBD1. V was pared by 4 bases and J by 4 bases, with 7 bases of the junction left unmatched. The CDR3 is 14 residues long. From germline, CDR1 is LNHDA and CDR2 SQIVND (reference sequence). As DNA, the CDR3 is TGTGCCAGTAGTAACGGTTCCAGGGGGTACGAGCAGTACTTC. Translation: CASSNGSRGYEQYF. Full variable domain (missing parts from reference TRBV19 and TRBJ2-7): DGGITQSPKYLFRKEGQNVTLSCEQNLNHDAMYWYRQDPGQGLRLIYYSQIVNDFQKGDIAEGYSVSREKKESFPLTVTSAQKNPTAFYLCASSNGSRGYEQYFGPGTRLTVT.

Regarding this clonotype: A read error is possible here, since a much larger clone lies one base away. The rearrangement uses TRBV6-5 and TRBJ2-1; D unresolved. Germline V gene lookup returns CDR1 MNHEY and CDR2 SVGAGI. This CDR3 has 14 residues. Trimming stripped 2 bases from V and 10 bases from J, with 15 bases between. The DNA for the CDR3 is TGTGCCAGCAGTTACCCTTCACCATCCTACGAGCAGTTCTTC. The encoded protein is CASSYPSPSYEQFF.

This clonotype has just a few counts. The rearrangement links TRBV5-4 to TRBJ2-2; possibly TRBD2 for D (6 bases). The germline V gene encodes CDR1 SGHNT and CDR2 YYREEE (reference sequence). CDR3 length: 15 residues. Trimming took 4 bases from V and 4 from J, leaving 14 bases between them. CDR3 amino acids: CASSDFSGSTGELFF. The CDR3 nucleotides are TGTGCCAGCAGCGACTTTAGCGGATCCACCGGGGAGCTGTTTTTT.

The chain carries TRBV5-1 and TRBJ2-3; D might be TRBD2 (6 bases). Germline CDR1 is SGHRS and CDR2 is YFSETQ. CDR3 size: 13 residues. Trimming took off 7 bases at V and 5 bases at J, with 14 bases between the two ends. DNA for the CDR3: TGCGCCAGCGGGGCCGGGAGATTAGATACGCAGTATTTT. This sequence encodes CASGAGRLDTQYF. Full variable domain (missing parts from reference TRBV5-1 and TRBJ2-3): KAGVTQTPRYLIKTRGQQVTLSCSPISGHRSVSWYQQTPGQGLQFLFEYFSETQRNKGNFPGRFSGRQFSNSRSEMNVSTLELGDSALYLCASGAGRLDTQYFGPGTRLTVL.

J is TRBJ1-1 and V is TRBV5-1, with D tentatively TRBD1 (5 bases). V lost 0 bases, J lost 2 bases, and 11 bases lay in between. This CDR3 spans 15 amino acids. Germline loops: CDR1 SGHRS, CDR2 YFSETQ. CDR3 protein: CASSLVWGKNTEAFF. The CDR3 region has the DNA TGCGCCAGCAGCTTGGTATGGGGGAAAAACACTGAAGCTTTCTTT.